A single sample is the source of the 19 T cell receptor beta chains below, sequenced in a study of blood T cell repertoires in COVID-19. Sequencing used immunoSEQ multiplex PCR; TCRdb keeps in-frame clones, though not all of them. The sample holds about 300,000 clones; roughly 87% are singletons and the top ten take approximately 6%. Sequenced input: PBMCs or T cells enriched from blood (not recorded which). These receptors all come from a woman aged 25 to 45 who had recovered from COVID-19.

This clone occurred once. The chain is built from TRBV5-1 and TRBJ2-1; D gene ambiguous. The germline CDR1 and CDR2 sequences are SGHRS and YFSETQ. The CDR3 contains 13 residues. Deletions cut 7 bases from V and 6 bases from J, with 14 bases between. The CDR3 loop reads CASRNLVGNEQFF. The DNA for the CDR3 is TGCGCCAGCCGAAACCTAGTCGGCAATGAGCAGTTCTTC.

The chain carries TRBV7-3 and TRBJ1-2; TRBD1 matches at 7 bases. The CDR3 is 15 amino acids. The J segment lost 2 bases and the V segment lost 2 bases, leaving 5 bases of the junction unmatched. Germline-derived CDR1 and CDR2 are SGHTA and FQGTGA. The CDR3: CASSLYSGQNYGYTF. The CDR3 coding sequence is TGTGCCAGCAGCTTATATTCGGGACAGAACTATGGCTACACCTTC.

This clone showed up just once. This rearrangement joins TRBV29-1 to TRBJ1-5; 10 bases map to TRBD1. Trimming took 8 bases from V and 3 from J; bases not matched to a gene: 4. There are 13 residues in the CDR3. The V gene's germline CDR1 is SQVTM and CDR2 ANQGSEA. The CDR3 DNA follows: TGCAGCACCGGGACAGGGGTCAATCAGCCCCAGCATTTT. This sequence encodes CSTGTGVNQPQHF.

The rearrangement uses TRBV3-1 (or the pseudogene TRBV3-2) and TRBJ2-1; TRBD1 matches 7 bases. The V segment lost 4 bases and the J segment 8 bases; nucleotides outside the gene matches: 11. The germline V gene encodes CDR1 LGHDT and CDR2 YNNKEL (reference sequence). The CDR3 consists of 15 residues. Here the CDR3 reads CASSPGQVGQHEQFF. Written as DNA, the CDR3 is TGTGCCAGCAGCCCCGGACAGGTTGGCCAACATGAGCAGTTCTTC.

The rearrangement uses TRBV18 and TRBJ1-1; TRBD1 aligns across 7 bases. Germline loops: CDR1 KGHSH, CDR2 LQKENI. CDR3 length: 15 residues. With 3 bases clipped from V and 0 bases from J, the junction kept 4 bases outside the gene matches. This CDR3 reads CASSPSRGVNTEAFF. The CDR3 nucleotides read TGTGCCAGCTCACCCTCCAGGGGGGTGAACACTGAAGCTTTCTTT.

CDR3 DNA sequence: TGTGCCAGCAGCGTGGGACTTTCAGATACGCAGTATTTT. This codes for CASSVGLSDTQYF. The chain combines TRBV9 with TRBJ2-3; the D gene is possibly TRBD2 (6 bases). The length of the CDR3 is 13 residues. CDR1 is SGDLS and CDR2 is YYNGEE in the germline V gene. V was pared by 2 bases and J by 4 bases, with 8 bases between.

The chain uses TRBV30 and TRBJ2-7; D may be TRBD1 (5 bases). CDR3 size: 13 residues. V was pared by 1 base and J by 4 bases, with 11 bases between. Germline CDR1 and CDR2: GTSNPN and SVGIG (reference sequence). CDR3 sequence (DNA): TGTGCCTGGAGTGAGGGGTTCGGGTACGAGCAGTACTTC. Translation: CAWSEGFGYEQYF.

This clone was counted a single time. The chain carries TRBV7-6 and TRBJ1-4; 10 bases match TRBD1. Germline V gene sequence: CDR1 SGHVS, CDR2 FNYEAQ. The CDR3 has 14 amino acids. Losses at the gene ends were 5 bases for V and 8 bases for J; bases not matched to a gene: 5. CDR3 sequence (DNA): TGTGCCAGCAGCCCCGGGACAGGGGAAGAAAAACTGTTTTTT. Amino acid sequence: CASSPGTGEEKLFF.

The chain has TRBV2 and TRBJ1-4, with 7 positions matching TRBD1. This CDR3 spans 19 amino acids. Germline V gene lookup returns CDR1 SNHLY and CDR2 FYNNEI. The V segment lost 3 bases and the J segment 0 bases; nucleotides outside the gene matches: 13. CDR3 nucleotides: TGTGCCAGCAGTGATGTGTTGCGGACAGGCCTCGCAACTAATGAAAAACTGTTTTTT. Translating gives CASSDVLRTGLATNEKLFF.

This clone has a handful of counts. This rearrangement joins TRBV30 to TRBJ2-3, with TRBD2 matching 12 bases. The CDR3 spans 20 residues. Trimming took 0 bases from V and 6 from J; bases not matched to a gene: 19. Germline V gene data show CDR1 as GTSNPN and CDR2 as SVGIG (reference sequence). DNA for the CDR3: TGTGCCTGGAGTGTACTGGGGCGGCCAGGACTAGCGGGGTTTGGGGATACGCAGTATTTT. Protein sequence: CAWSVLGRPGLAGFGDTQYF.

V usage is TRBV5-4 and J usage is TRBJ2-7; D ambiguous. CDR1 and CDR2 (germline): SGHNT, YYREEE (reference sequence). The CDR3 totals 13 residues. V was trimmed by 0 bases and J by 4 bases, leaving 8 bases between them. The CDR3 spells CASSLGLEYEQYF. The DNA for the CDR3 is TGTGCCAGCAGCTTGGGTCTCGAGTACGAGCAGTACTTC.

The genes are TRBV2 and TRBJ1-2; D gene uncertain. Trimming took 6 bases from V and 4 from J, leaving 6 bases between them. The CDR3 is 11 residues long. Germline V gene sequence: CDR1 SNHLY, CDR2 FYNNEI. CDR3: CASRDFYGYTF. Here the CDR3 DNA reads TGTGCCAGCAGGGACTTCTATGGCTACACCTTC. Full variable domain (missing parts from reference TRBV2 and TRBJ1-2): EPEVTQTPSHQVTQMGQEVILRCVPISNHLYFYWYRQILGQKVEFLVSFYNNEISEKSEIFDDQFSVERPDGSNFTLKIRSTKLEDSAMYFCASRDFYGYTFGSGTRLTVV.

This chain uses TRBV9 with TRBJ1-5, with 7 bases matching TRBD1. The trim removed 4 bases at V and 5 bases at J, leaving 9 bases unmatched. The CDR3 contains 15 residues. CDR1 and CDR2 from the germline V gene are SGDLS and YYNGEE. CDR3 loop: CASSSRDRTDQPQHF. In DNA, the CDR3 is TGTGCCAGCAGCTCTCGGGACAGAACAGATCAGCCCCAGCATTTT.

Only a few counts were recorded for this clone. The chain links TRBV27 to TRBJ1-5; D possibly corresponds to TRBD1 (6 bases). V gave up 4 bases and J gave up 1 base, with 11 bases separating them. The CDR3 is made up of 15 amino acids. CDR1 and CDR2 from the germline V gene are MNHEY and SMNVEV (reference sequence). In DNA form, the CDR3 reads TGTGCCAGCAGTTGGGGGGGGGCCAGCAATCAGCCCCAGCATTTT. Its translation is CASSWGGASNQPQHF.

This clone was counted once. The chain joins TRBV5-6 to TRBJ2-7, with 8 bases fitting TRBD1. CDR1 SGHDT and CDR2 YYEEEE come from the germline V gene. V was clipped by 3 bases and J by 4 bases; unmatched bases: 6. This CDR3 region has 14 residues. CDR3 coding DNA: TGTGCCAGCAGCTCCGGACAGGGACCTTACGAGCAGTACTTC. This gives the protein CASSSGQGPYEQYF.

The V call is TRBV7-2, the J call TRBJ2-7, with D perhaps matching TRBD1 (5 bases). The CDR3 sequence is 15 residues long. Trimming pared 2 bases from V and 1 base from J, leaving 12 bases between. Per germline, CDR1 SGHTA and CDR2 FQGNSA. CDR3 in DNA: TGTGCCAGCAGCTTATTTGCGCAGGGATCCTACGAGCAGTACTTC. It codes for CASSLFAQGSYEQYF.

The J gene is TRBJ2-5, the V gene TRBV20-1, with TRBD2 matching over 7 bases. The CDR3 is 16 amino acids. Germline CDR1 and CDR2: DFQATT and SNEGSKA (reference sequence). The trim removed 3 bases at V and 2 bases at J, leaving 12 bases unmatched. This CDR3 is CSASSLAANRQETQYF. CDR3 DNA: TGCAGTGCTAGTTCGCTAGCGGCAAACCGGCAAGAGACCCAGTACTTC.

The chain uses TRBV4-2 and TRBJ2-1; D may be TRBD2 (7 bases). Between the trimmed V and J ends, which lost 4 bases and 0 bases, there was a span of 16 bases. Per the germline V gene, CDR1 is LGHNA and CDR2 is YNFKEQ. The CDR3 is made up of 17 amino acids. CDR3 region: CASSPGGGGPSYNEQFF. The CDR3 DNA is TGTGCCAGCAGCCCGGGCGGCGGGGGCCCCTCCTACAATGAGCAGTTCTTC.

This clone has only a few counts. The chain couples TRBV9 to TRBJ1-4; D possibly corresponds to TRBD1 (5 bases). Germline CDR1 and CDR2: SGDLS and YYNGEE. CDR3 length: 17 residues. V was clipped by 4 bases and J by 8 bases, with 24 bases between them. CDR3 in amino acids: CASSPRREAPLGEKLFF. The CDR3 nucleotides are TGTGCCAGCAGCCCCCGCAGGGAGGCCCCTTTGGGGGAAAAACTGTTTTTT.